This TCR beta chain was sequenced for a study of CXCR3-negative and CXCR3-positive naive CD8 T cells. Overall study results and limits: For CXCR3-positive naive cells, TRB CDR3s were more hydrophobic than those of CXCR3-negative naive cells. Naive CXCR3-positive and CXCR3-negative cells shared similar TRBV-TRBJ usage, unlike memory cells.

The CDR3 covers 15 residues. The germline V gene has CDR1 MNHEY and CDR2 SMNVEV (reference sequence). Of note for this clonotype: What it binds is not known.

Preparation of TRB cDNA libraries relied on 5' RACE carrying UMI labels. TCRdb re-called the 5' RACE reads; one entry per CDR3 protein, DNA not given. The table lists about 150,000 distinct CDR3 sequences. The TCR comes from a human donor in good health. Some clones in this sample may be carry-over from other donors' samples. Sequencing was performed on naive CXCR3+ CD8+ T cells from blood. The subset here: CD45RO-CCR7+CD27+CD95- naive CD8+ T cells expressing CXCR3 (TNR3+). The gene calls are TRBV27 and TRBJ2-1; TCRdb indicates TRBD2, and absent DNA this call remains unverified. The CDR3 here is CASSLSTSGGPEQFF.